The source of this T cell receptor (beta chain) is a study of blood T cells in healthy people across ages. Together with a sample-barcoded 5' primer, a J-beta primer mix was included in a second PCR lasting roughly 6 to 12 cycles. TCRdb fed the 5' RACE reads into MiXCR, producing one record per CDR3 protein. The data contain hundreds of thousands of distinct CDR3 sequences, 62% of them singletons. Sequencing was performed on blood. This TCR derives from a young man in good health.

The CDR3 here is CASRGQGSEKLFF. CDR3 nucleotides: TGTGCCAGCAGAGGACAGGGTAGCGAAAAACTGTTTTTT. The rearrangement joins TRBV25-1 to TRBJ1-4, with TRBD1 identical over 8 bases. The germline gives CDR1 MGHDK, CDR2 SYGVNS. With 6 bases clipped from V and 8 bases from J, the junction kept 5 bases outside the gene matches. The CDR3 has 13 residues.